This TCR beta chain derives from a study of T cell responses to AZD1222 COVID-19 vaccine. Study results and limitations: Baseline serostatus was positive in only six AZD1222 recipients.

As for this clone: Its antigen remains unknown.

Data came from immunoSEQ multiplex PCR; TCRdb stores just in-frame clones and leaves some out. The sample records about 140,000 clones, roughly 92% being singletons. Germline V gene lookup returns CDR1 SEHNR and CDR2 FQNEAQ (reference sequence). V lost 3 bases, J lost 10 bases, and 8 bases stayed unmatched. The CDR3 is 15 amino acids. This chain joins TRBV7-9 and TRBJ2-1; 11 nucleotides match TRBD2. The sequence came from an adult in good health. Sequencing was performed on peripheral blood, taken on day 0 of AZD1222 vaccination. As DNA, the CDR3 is TGTGCCAGCAGCTTCGGTAGCGGGAGGGCCAGAGAGCAGTTCTTC. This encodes CASSFGSGRAREQFF.